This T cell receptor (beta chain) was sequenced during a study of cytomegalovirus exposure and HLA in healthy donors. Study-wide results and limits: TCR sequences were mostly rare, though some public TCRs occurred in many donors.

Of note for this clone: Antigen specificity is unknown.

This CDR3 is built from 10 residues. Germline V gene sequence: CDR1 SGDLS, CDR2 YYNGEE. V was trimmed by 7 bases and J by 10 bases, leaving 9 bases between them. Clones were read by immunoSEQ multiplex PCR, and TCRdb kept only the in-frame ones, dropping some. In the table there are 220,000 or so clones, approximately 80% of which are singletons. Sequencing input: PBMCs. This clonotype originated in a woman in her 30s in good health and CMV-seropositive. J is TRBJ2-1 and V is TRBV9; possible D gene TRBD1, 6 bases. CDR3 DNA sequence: TGTGCCAGCGGGGGACAAGAGCAGTTCTTC. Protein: CASGGQEQFF. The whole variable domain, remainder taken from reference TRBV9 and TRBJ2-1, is DSGVTQTPKHLITATGQRVTLRCSPRSGDLSVYWYQQSLDQGLQFLIQYYNGEERAKGNILERFSAQQFPDLHSELNLSSLELGDSALYFCASGGQEQFFGPGTRLTVL.